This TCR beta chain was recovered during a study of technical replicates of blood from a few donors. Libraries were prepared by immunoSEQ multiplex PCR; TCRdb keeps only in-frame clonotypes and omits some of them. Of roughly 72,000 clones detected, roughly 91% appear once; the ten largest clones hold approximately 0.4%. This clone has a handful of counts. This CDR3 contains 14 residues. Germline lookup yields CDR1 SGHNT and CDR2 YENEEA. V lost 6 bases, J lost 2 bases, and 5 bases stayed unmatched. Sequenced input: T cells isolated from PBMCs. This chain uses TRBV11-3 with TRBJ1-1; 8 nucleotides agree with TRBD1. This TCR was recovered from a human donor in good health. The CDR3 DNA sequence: TGTGCCAGCAGTCGGACAGGGTCCAACACTGAAGCTTTCTTT. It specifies CASSRTGSNTEAFF.